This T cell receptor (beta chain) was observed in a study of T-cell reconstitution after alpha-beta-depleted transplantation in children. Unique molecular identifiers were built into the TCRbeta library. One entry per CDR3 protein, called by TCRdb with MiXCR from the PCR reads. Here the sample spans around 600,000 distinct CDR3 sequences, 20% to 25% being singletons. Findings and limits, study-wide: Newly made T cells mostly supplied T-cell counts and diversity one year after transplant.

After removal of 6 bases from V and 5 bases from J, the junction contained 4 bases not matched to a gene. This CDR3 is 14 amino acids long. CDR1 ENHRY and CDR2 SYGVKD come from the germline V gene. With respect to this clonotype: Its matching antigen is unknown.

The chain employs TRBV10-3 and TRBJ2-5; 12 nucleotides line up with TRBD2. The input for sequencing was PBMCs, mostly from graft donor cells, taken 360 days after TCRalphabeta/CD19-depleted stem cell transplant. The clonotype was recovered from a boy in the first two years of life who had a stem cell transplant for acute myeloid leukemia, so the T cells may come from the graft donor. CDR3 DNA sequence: TGTGCCATCAGCCTTACTAGCGGGGGGGAGACCCAGTACTTC. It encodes CAISLTSGGETQYF.